The next 7 T cell receptor beta chains were all read from a single sample in a study of cytotoxic CD8 clonotypes in ibrutinib-treated CLL. Assay: immunoSEQ multiplex PCR; the TCRdb copy retains only in-frame clones and omits some. There are around 70,000 clones in the sample; 90% occur only once, and under 4% lies in the top ten. The sequenced sample was PBMCs, obtained after 12 months of ibrutinib treatment. Receptors were obtained from a human donor with chronic lymphocytic leukemia.

This chain uses TRBV2 with TRBJ1-2, with 8 bases identical to TRBD1. The CDR3 length is 15 residues. J gave up 8 bases and V 7 bases, and 15 bases lay outside the gene matches. Germline V gene sequence: CDR1 SNHLY, CDR2 FYNNEI. The chain's CDR3 is CASTKEDRATLGYTF. The CDR3 region has the DNA TGTGCCAGCACCAAAGAGGACAGGGCCACCCTGGGCTACACCTTC.

The chain has TRBV9 and TRBJ2-5, with 7 bases lining up with TRBD1. The CDR3 covers 16 residues. Germline V lookup: CDR1 SGDLS, CDR2 YYNGEE. V was clipped by 4 bases and J by 7 bases; unmatched bases: 16. CDR3 in DNA: TGTGCCAGCAGCCTAACCGACGTGACAGGGCTGGTGACCCAGTACTTC. As protein: CASSLTDVTGLVTQYF.

The rearrangement uses TRBV14 and TRBJ1-5; 8 bases are a match to TRBD1. This CDR3 region has 15 residues. V lost 4 bases and J lost 1; bases outside the gene matches: 3. CDR1 SGHDN and CDR2 FVKESK come from the germline V gene. CDR3: CASSRGTGSNQPQHF. For the CDR3, the DNA is TGTGCCAGCAGCCGGGGGACAGGCAGCAATCAGCCCCAGCATTTT. Full variable domain (rest looked up from reference TRBV14 and TRBJ1-5): EAGVTQFPSHSVIEKGQTVTLRCDPISGHDNLYWYRRVMGKEIKFLLHFVKESKQDESGMPNNRFLAERTGGTYSTLKVQPAELEDSGVYFCASSRGTGSNQPQHFGDGTRLSIL.

The V and J genes are TRBV27 and TRBJ1-2; weak D call: TRBD1 (5 bases). Trimming stripped 7 bases from V and 7 bases from J, with 16 bases between. CDR1 and CDR2 (germline): MNHEY, SMNVEV (reference sequence). The CDR3 is 13 amino acids. The CDR3 bases are TGTGCCAGCACTGGGGGGGGTATGGGTGGCTACACCTTC. Encoded protein: CASTGGGMGGYTF.

The chain employs TRBV19 and TRBJ2-3; no firm D call. This CDR3 region has 11 residues. Germline V gives CDR1 LNHDA, CDR2 SQIVND (reference sequence). V shed 6 bases and J shed 2 bases, with 3 bases lying between them. CDR3: CASRYTDTQYF. The CDR3, as DNA: TGTGCCAGTAGATACACAGATACGCAGTATTTT.

The chain employs TRBV18 and TRBJ1-5, with TRBD1 matching 8 bases. Germline trimming cut 6 bases from V and 7 bases from J; bases unmatched to any gene: 5. The CDR3 runs 13 residues. CDR1 is KGHSH and CDR2 is LQKENI in the germline V gene. CDR3 protein: CASSAGGVQPQHF. In nucleotides, the CDR3 is TGTGCCAGCTCTGCAGGGGGCGTCCAGCCCCAGCATTTT.

The genes are TRBV5-6 and TRBJ2-1; 10 nucleotides align to TRBD2. The CDR3 is 16 amino acids. Trimming cost V 0 bases and J 3 bases; bases outside gene matches: 3. Germline assignment: CDR1 SGHDT and CDR2 YYEEEE. The CDR3 sequence: CASSLDPSGSYNEQFF. CDR3 DNA: TGTGCCAGCAGCTTGGACCCTAGCGGGAGCTACAATGAGCAGTTCTTC.